Listed below are T cell receptor beta chains from one sample, sequenced in a study of identifying expanded T cells in peripheral blood. Data came from immunoSEQ multiplex PCR; TCRdb stores just in-frame clones and leaves some out. In the table there are tens of thousands of clones, roughly 90% of which are singletons. The sample comprised blood. The receptors come from a person aged 18 to 75 in good health. Each CDR3 is given with its conserved first and last residue. D genes are given only for firm matches. Clone size appears in some rows only: once, few, many, or a class for an expanded clone.

CDR3 protein: CASSQAGGAMVTEAFF
CDR3 DNA: TGCGCCAGCAGCCAAGCGGGGGGGGCGATGGTCACTGAAGCTTTCTTT
J gene: TRBJ1-1
V gene: TRBV4-1
D gene: .
clone size: .

CDR3 protein: CASSVAGGTYTEAFF
CDR3 DNA: TGTGCCAGCAGCGTAGCTGGGGGGACCTACACTGAAGCTTTCTTT
J gene: TRBJ1-1
V gene: TRBV9
D gene: .
clone size: .

CDR3 protein: CASSAGIGQPQHF
CDR3 DNA: TGTGCCAGCAGCGCAGGAATCGGCCAGCCCCAGCATTTT
J gene: TRBJ1-5
V gene: TRBV4-2
D gene: .
clone size: .

CDR3 protein: CASSFRGRHTEAFF
CDR3 DNA: TGTGCCAGCAGTTTCAGGGGTAGGCACACTGAAGCTTTCTTT
J gene: TRBJ1-1
V gene: TRBV27
D gene: .
clone size: once

CDR3 protein: CASSLTFQETQYF
CDR3 DNA: TGTGCCAGCAGCTTAACTTTTCAAGAGACCCAGTACTTC
J gene: TRBJ2-5
V gene: TRBV7-2
D gene: .
clone size: .

CDR3 protein: CASSSQGAGELFF
CDR3 DNA: TGTGCCAGCAGTTCGCAGGGGGCCGGGGAGCTGTTTTTT
J gene: TRBJ2-2
V gene: TRBV27
D gene: TRBD1
clone size: .

CDR3 protein: CASSPEQGNGGYGYTF
CDR3 DNA: TGTGCCAGCAGTCCGGAACAGGGGAACGGAGGGTATGGCTACACCTTC
J gene: TRBJ1-2
V gene: TRBV27
D gene: TRBD1
clone size: .

CDR3 protein: CASSFEGPNSPLHF
CDR3 DNA: TGTGCCAGCAGCTTCGAGGGACCGAACTCACCCCTCCACTTT
J gene: TRBJ1-6
V gene: TRBV7-9
D gene: .
clone size: few

CDR3 protein: CASSLGARFEQFF
CDR3 DNA: TGTGCCAGCAGCTTAGGGGCACGATTTGAGCAGTTCTTC
J gene: TRBJ2-1
V gene: TRBV7-2
D gene: .
clone size: .

CDR3 protein: CASSQGPGTGYTGELFF
CDR3 DNA: TGCGCCAGCAGCCAAGGCCCCGGGACAGGGTATACCGGGGAGCTGTTTTTT
J gene: TRBJ2-2
V gene: TRBV4-1
D gene: TRBD1
clone size: once

CDR3 protein: CASSLEANYGYTF
CDR3 DNA: TGTGCCAGCAGCTTAGAGGCGAACTATGGCTACACCTTC
J gene: TRBJ1-2
V gene: TRBV7-9
D gene: .
clone size: .

CDR3 protein: CASSSERVYEQYF
CDR3 DNA: TGTGCCAGCAGCTCAGAGCGAGTATACGAGCAGTACTTC
J gene: TRBJ2-7
V gene: TRBV11-2
D gene: .
clone size: .

CDR3 protein: CAWSGTSLGYNEQFF
CDR3 DNA: TGTGCCTGGAGTGGGACTAGCTTAGGCTACAATGAGCAGTTCTTC
J gene: TRBJ2-1
V gene: TRBV30
D gene: TRBD2
clone size: .

CDR3 protein: CASSLARTGWDYGYTF
CDR3 DNA: TGCGCCAGCAGCTTGGCCAGGACAGGGTGGGACTATGGCTACACCTTC
J gene: TRBJ1-2
V gene: TRBV5-1
D gene: TRBD1
clone size: .

CDR3 protein: CASSALPGTGGGYTF
CDR3 DNA: TGTGCCAGCAGTGCTTTACCCGGGACAGGGGGTGGCTACACCTTC
J gene: TRBJ1-2
V gene: TRBV2
D gene: TRBD1
clone size: few

CDR3 protein: CSGSLGANTGELFF
CDR3 DNA: TGCAGCGGTAGTCTGGGGGCGAACACCGGGGAGCTGTTTTTT
J gene: TRBJ2-2
V gene: TRBV29-1
D gene: .
clone size: .

CDR3 protein: CASSPQDQPSTTIYF
CDR3 DNA: TGTGCCAGCAGTCCACAAGACCAACCTTCCACCACCATATATTTT
J gene: TRBJ1-3
V gene: TRBV6-1
D gene: .
clone size: .

CDR3 protein: CASSLGGVDEQFF
CDR3 DNA: TGTGCCAGCAGCTTAGGCGGAGTGGATGAGCAGTTCTTC
J gene: TRBJ2-1
V gene: TRBV7-9
D gene: .
clone size: .

CDR3 protein: CAWTLGTEAFF
CDR3 DNA: TGTGCCTGGACTCTGGGGACTGAAGCTTTCTTT
J gene: TRBJ1-1
V gene: TRBV30
D gene: .
clone size: .

CDR3 protein: CASSRYRGQGYTF
CDR3 DNA: TGTGCCAGCAGCCGTTACAGGGGCCAGGGCTACACCTTC
J gene: TRBJ1-2
V gene: TRBV14
D gene: TRBD1
clone size: .

CDR3 protein: CASSIDRGQAYNQPQHF
CDR3 DNA: TGTGCCAGTAGTATAGATAGGGGACAGGCTTACAATCAGCCCCAGCATTTT
J gene: TRBJ1-5
V gene: TRBV19
D gene: TRBD1
clone size: .

CDR3 protein: CASSLSKTEKLFF
CDR3 DNA: TGTGCCAGCAGTTTATCGAAGACAGAAAAACTGTTTTTT
J gene: TRBJ1-4
V gene: TRBV27
D gene: .
clone size: .

CDR3 protein: CASSFGQTTDTQYF
CDR3 DNA: TGCGCCAGCAGCTTTGGACAGACCACAGATACGCAGTATTTT
J gene: TRBJ2-3
V gene: TRBV5-1
D gene: .
clone size: .

CDR3 protein: CASSLAWQIHYEQYF
CDR3 DNA: TGCGCCAGCAGCTTGGCCTGGCAGATTCACTACGAGCAGTACTTC
J gene: TRBJ2-7
V gene: TRBV5-1
D gene: .
clone size: .

CDR3 protein: CASSHRQGETQYF
CDR3 DNA: TGTGCCAGCAGTCATAGACAGGGAGAGACCCAGTACTTC
J gene: TRBJ2-5
V gene: TRBV11-3
D gene: TRBD1
clone size: .

CDR3 protein: CASSPTLSLNTEAFF
CDR3 DNA: TGTGCCAGTAGTCCAACGCTGTCCCTGAACACTGAAGCTTTCTTT
J gene: TRBJ1-1
V gene: TRBV19
D gene: .
clone size: .

CDR3 protein: CASSLWTSGRAISGELFF
CDR3 DNA: TGCGCCAGCAGCTTGTGGACTAGCGGGAGGGCGATTTCGGGGGAGCTGTTTTTT
J gene: TRBJ2-2
V gene: TRBV5-1
D gene: TRBD2
clone size: .

CDR3 protein: CASSFGTTDYEQYF
CDR3 DNA: TGTGCCAGCAGCTTTGGGACTACCGACTACGAGCAGTACTTC
J gene: TRBJ2-7
V gene: TRBV5-4
D gene: TRBD2
clone size: few

CDR3 protein: CASSVASGTGTQYF
CDR3 DNA: TGTGCCAGCAGCGTAGCTAGCGGGACTGGCACGCAGTATTTT
J gene: TRBJ2-3
V gene: TRBV9
D gene: TRBD2
clone size: .

CDR3 protein: CASSQADNINYGYTF
CDR3 DNA: TGTGCCAGCAGCCAAGCCGACAACATTAACTATGGCTACACCTTC
J gene: TRBJ1-2
V gene: TRBV4-2
D gene: .
clone size: .

CDR3 protein: CASTLYNEQFF
CDR3 DNA: TGTGCCAGCACACTCTACAATGAGCAGTTCTTC
J gene: TRBJ2-1
V gene: TRBV5-5
D gene: .
clone size: .

CDR3 protein: CASSYDPGQGLGYTF
CDR3 DNA: TGTGCCAGCAGTTACGATCCGGGACAGGGCTTAGGCTACACCTTC
J gene: TRBJ1-2
V gene: TRBV6-6
D gene: TRBD1
clone size: .

CDR3 protein: CASSVAPGTGPYGYTF
CDR3 DNA: TGTGCCAGCAGCGTAGCTCCCGGGACAGGGCCCTACGGCTACACCTTC
J gene: TRBJ1-2
V gene: TRBV9
D gene: TRBD1
clone size: .

CDR3 protein: CASSTQRDSYYEQYF
CDR3 DNA: TGTGCCAGTAGTACACAAAGGGACTCCTACTACGAGCAGTACTTC
J gene: TRBJ2-7
V gene: TRBV19
D gene: .
clone size: .

CDR3 protein: CASGKRGASSGNTIYF
CDR3 DNA: TGTGCCAGCGGGAAGAGGGGGGCTAGCTCTGGAAACACCATATATTTT
J gene: TRBJ1-3
V gene: TRBV9
D gene: .
clone size: .

CDR3 protein: CASSASGTAPRGGKLFF
CDR3 DNA: TGTGCCAGTAGTGCTTCAGGGACAGCCCCAAGAGGAGGAAAACTGTTTTTT
J gene: TRBJ1-4
V gene: TRBV19
D gene: TRBD1
clone size: .

CDR3 protein: CASSPDLGGYTF
CDR3 DNA: TGCGCCAGCAGCCCCGACTTGGGGGGCTACACCTTC
J gene: TRBJ1-2
V gene: TRBV10-2
D gene: .
clone size: .

CDR3 protein: CASNQGWGQPQHF
CDR3 DNA: TGTGCCAGCAACCAGGGTTGGGGTCAGCCCCAGCATTTT
J gene: TRBJ1-5
V gene: TRBV2
D gene: .
clone size: .

CDR3 protein: CASSLPTSGGNEQFF
CDR3 DNA: TGTGCCAGCAGCTTGCCGACTAGCGGGGGCAATGAGCAGTTCTTC
J gene: TRBJ2-1
V gene: TRBV11-2
D gene: TRBD2
clone size: .

CDR3 protein: CASSLVVHEQFF
CDR3 DNA: TGTGCCAGCAGCTTAGTGGTCCATGAGCAGTTCTTC
J gene: TRBJ2-1
V gene: TRBV7-2
D gene: .
clone size: .

CDR3 protein: CASSLGTHSNIQYF
CDR3 DNA: TGCGCCAGCAGCTTGGGGACACACTCAAACATTCAGTACTTC
J gene: TRBJ2-4
V gene: TRBV5-1
D gene: .
clone size: .

CDR3 protein: CASSSGYSGNTIYF
CDR3 DNA: TGTGCCAGCTCATCAGGATACTCTGGAAACACCATATATTTT
J gene: TRBJ1-3
V gene: TRBV2
D gene: .
clone size: few

CDR3 protein: CASTISRGGLTEAFF
CDR3 DNA: TGTGCCAGCACCATCTCAAGGGGAGGCTTAACTGAAGCTTTCTTT
J gene: TRBJ1-1
V gene: TRBV28
D gene: .
clone size: .

CDR3 protein: CAGSTLRDGYTF
CDR3 DNA: TGTGCCGGTTCGACACTAAGGGATGGCTACACCTTC
J gene: TRBJ1-2
V gene: TRBV6-1
D gene: .
clone size: .

CDR3 protein: CASRGQGAHYGYTF
CDR3 DNA: TGTGCCAGCAGGGGACAGGGGGCCCACTATGGCTACACCTTC
J gene: TRBJ1-2
V gene: TRBV5-4
D gene: TRBD1
clone size: once

CDR3 protein: CASSQGGRGQGSTDTQYF
CDR3 DNA: TGCGCCAGCAGCCAAGGAGGGAGGGGGCAGGGGTCCACAGATACGCAGTATTTT
J gene: TRBJ2-3
V gene: TRBV4-1
D gene: .
clone size: .